This TCR beta chain was recorded in a study of T-cell reconstitution after alpha-beta-depleted transplantation in children. V gave up 0 bases and J gave up 4 bases, with 18 bases separating them. The V gene's germline CDR1 is LNHNV and CDR2 YYDKDF (reference sequence). This CDR3 contains 18 residues. This clonotype was detected only a few times. Antigen unknown. Unique molecular identifiers were built into the TCRbeta library. Each CDR3 protein gets one entry after TCRdb re-called the PCR reads with MiXCR. The profile covers a few hundred thousand distinct CDR3 sequences, with 25% to 30% appearing a single time and just over 35% taken by the ten largest. General study findings and limits: At day 60, the high TCRbeta diversity found in some patients originated from recipient T cells and thymic progenitors that had survived. One year after transplant, T-cell counts and diversity came mostly from newly produced T cells. Reported findings indicate that, about two months after transplant, alpha-beta T cells came from several hundred expanded clones, which were derived from non-depleted graft cells.

The specimen comprised PBMCs, sampled before TCRalphabeta/CD19-depleted stem cell transplant. The rearrangement uses TRBV15 and TRBJ2-2; the D gene is possibly TRBD1 (5 bases). The source is a boy under two years old with Wiskott-Aldrich syndrome, due to receive a stem cell transplant. The CDR3 region has the DNA TGTGCCACCAGCAGAGATCACGAGACAGCACCATTCACCGGGGAGCTGTTTTTT. It yields the protein CATSRDHETAPFTGELFF.